These 10 T cell receptor beta chains share one sample of origin, sequenced in a study of vaccination and CD4 T cells after COVID-19. The treatment: roughly 11-day PBMC culture with coronavirus spike peptide pools or control peptides (ViraFEST assay). CD4+ T lymphocytes from the unexposed donor were collected before the COVID-19 pandemic (2011-2018). The antigens for these receptors are not known. Sequenced with the Oncomine TCR Beta short-read assay was DNA taken from cultured CD4+ T cells. TCRdb redid the calling of the PCR reads with MiXCR, one entry per CDR3 protein. The data show several thousand distinct CDR3 sequences, roughly 50% seen once. The sequencing sample was made of CD4+ T cells from blood, cultured in vitro. These receptors all stem from a human donor in good health.

This chain connects TRBV5-5 to TRBJ2-7; 9 bases map to TRBD1. CDR1 and CDR2 from the germline V gene are SGHKS and YYEKEE (reference sequence). V shed 3 bases and J 1 base; nucleotides not matched to a gene: 8. This CDR3 contains 16 residues. The CDR3 DNA is TGTGCCAGCAGCTCGGTTATACAGGGGGCTTCCTACGAGCAGTACTTC. The encoded protein is CASSSVIQGASYEQYF.

The genes are TRBV19 and TRBJ2-2, with D unresolved. The CDR3 is made up of 15 amino acids. V was shortened by 3 bases and J by 6 bases, with 14 bases between the two germline ends. CDR1 is LNHDA, CDR2 SQIVND, per germline (reference sequence). In DNA form, the CDR3 reads TGTGCCAGTAGTATCTACCCAATCGGCGCCGGGGAGCTGTTTTTT. Its protein product is CASSIYPIGAGELFF.

This clonotype has just a few counts. The J gene is TRBJ2-3, the V gene TRBV7-2; perhaps TRBD2 as D (7 bases). CDR1 and CDR2 from the germline V gene are SGHTA and FQGNSA. The V gene lost 2 bases and the J gene lost 6 bases, with 12 bases spanning the gap. The CDR3 runs 14 residues. CDR3 DNA: TGTGCCAGCAGCTTAAGGGGGGGAGACGATACGCAGTATTTT. Its translation is CASSLRGGDDTQYF.

This clonotype is classed as hyperexpanded. The chain uses TRBV6-1 and TRBJ1-2; D is undetermined. Trimming left V 11 bases short and J 5 bases short, with 18 bases between. CDR3 size: 13 residues. Germline V gives CDR1 MNHNS, CDR2 SASEGT. The CDR3 DNA reads TGTGCCGCGGCAGCCCTAGGGTTATATGGCTACACCTTC. Translating gives CAAAALGLYGYTF.

The V gene is TRBV19, the J gene TRBJ2-2; D is ambiguous. Germline values: CDR1 LNHDA, CDR2 SQIVND (reference sequence). The V end lost 5 bases, the J end lost 0 bases, and 10 bases lay between the germline ends. This CDR3 is 15 amino acids long. CDR3 bases: TGTGCCAGTAGTTACCGGCAATCGAACACCGGGGAGCTGTTTTTT. Translation gives CASSYRQSNTGELFF. Combining the CDR3 with reference TRBV19 and TRBJ2-2 gives the whole variable domain DGGITQSPKYLFRKEGQNVTLSCEQNLNHDAMYWYRQDPGQGLRLIYYSQIVNDFQKGDIAEGYSVSREKKESFPLTVTSAQKNPTAFYLCASSYRQSNTGELFFGEGSRLTVL.

The chain carries TRBV6-5 and TRBJ1-3; D call uncertain. This CDR3 region has 15 residues. V gave up 4 bases and J gave up 0 bases, with 10 bases separating them. The germline V gene has CDR1 MNHEY and CDR2 SVGAGI. CDR3 region: CASSSAGVSGNTIYF. For the CDR3, the DNA is TGTGCCAGCAGTTCGGCAGGAGTCTCTGGAAACACCATATATTTT.

The rearrangement joins TRBV19 to TRBJ2-5; 7 bases align to TRBD1. The CDR3 sequence is 13 residues long. J gave up 3 bases and V 5 bases, and 3 bases lay outside the gene matches. Germline CDR1 LNHDA, CDR2 SQIVND (reference sequence). CDR3 region: CASSLTGKETQYF. For the CDR3, the DNA is TGTGCCAGTAGTCTGACAGGGAAAGAGACCCAGTACTTC.

The rearrangement joins TRBV7-2 to TRBJ2-3; TRBD1 or TRBD2 may be the D gene (5 bases each). V was shortened by 3 bases and J by 0 bases, with 10 bases between the two germline ends. The germline CDR1 and CDR2 sequences are SGHTA and FQGNSA. This CDR3 is built from 15 residues. The CDR3, as DNA: TGTGCCAGCAGCTTCCTTGAGGGGAGCACAGATACGCAGTATTTT. This sequence encodes CASSFLEGSTDTQYF.

J is TRBJ2-7 and V is TRBV28, with D possibly being TRBD1 or TRBD2 (6 bases each). The CDR3 spans 13 residues. From germline, CDR1 is MDHEN and CDR2 SYDVKM. The V gene lost 7 bases and the J gene lost 12 bases, with 22 bases spanning the gap. The CDR3 bases are TGTGCCAGCAAAATACCCGGTGGGGGGCCCGGGTACTTC. Translating it yields CASKIPGGGPGYF.

Turning to this clonotype: Relative to the germline gene, one junction end is altered; a read error may explain this. V gene TRBV5-1 combines with J gene TRBJ1-2, with TRBD1 matching over 7 bases. The CDR3 extends over 14 amino acids. Germline CDR1 reads SGHRS; CDR2 reads YFSETQ. The CDR3 sequence: CASSLDRGGYGCTF. Here the CDR3 DNA reads TGCGCCAGCAGCTTGGACAGGGGTGGGTATGGCTGCACCTTC.